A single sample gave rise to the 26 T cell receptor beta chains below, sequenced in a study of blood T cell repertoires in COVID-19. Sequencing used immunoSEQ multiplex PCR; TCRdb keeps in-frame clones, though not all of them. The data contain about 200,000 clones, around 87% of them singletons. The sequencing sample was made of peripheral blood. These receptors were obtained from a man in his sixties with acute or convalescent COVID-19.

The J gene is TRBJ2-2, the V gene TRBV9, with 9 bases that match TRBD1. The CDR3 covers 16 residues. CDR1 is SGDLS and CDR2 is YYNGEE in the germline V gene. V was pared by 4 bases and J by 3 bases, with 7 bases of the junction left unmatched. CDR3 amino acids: CASSTRDRADTGELFF. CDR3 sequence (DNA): TGTGCCAGCAGCACCCGGGACAGGGCGGACACCGGGGAGCTGTTTTTT.

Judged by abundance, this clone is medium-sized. The CDR3: CASSINRSPEQYF. In nucleotides, the CDR3 is TGTGCCAGCAGTATCAACAGGTCTCCCGAGCAGTACTTC. The gene calls are TRBV27 and TRBJ2-7; possible D gene TRBD1, 5 bases. Germline loops: CDR1 MNHEY, CDR2 SMNVEV (reference sequence). The V and J ends lost 5 bases and 6 bases respectively, with 14 bases between them. This CDR3 region has 13 residues.

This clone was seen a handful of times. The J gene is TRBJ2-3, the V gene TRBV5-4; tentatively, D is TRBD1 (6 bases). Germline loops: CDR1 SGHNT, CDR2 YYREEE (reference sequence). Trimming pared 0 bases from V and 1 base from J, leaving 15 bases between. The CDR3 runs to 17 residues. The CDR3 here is CASSLAGKRTGTDTQYF. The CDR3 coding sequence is TGTGCCAGCAGCTTGGCCGGGAAGCGGACAGGCACAGATACGCAGTATTTT.

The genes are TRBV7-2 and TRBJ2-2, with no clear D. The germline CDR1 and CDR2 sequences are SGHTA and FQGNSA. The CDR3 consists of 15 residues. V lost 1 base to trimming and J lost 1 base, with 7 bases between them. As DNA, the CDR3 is TGTGCCAGCAGCTTAGGGTCTATGAACACCGGGGAGCTGTTTTTT. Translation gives CASSLGSMNTGELFF. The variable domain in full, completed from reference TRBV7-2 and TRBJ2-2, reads GAGVSQSPSNKVTEKGKDVELRCDPISGHTALYWYRQSLGQGLEFLIYFQGNSAPDKSGLPSDRFSAERTGGSVSTLTIQRTQQEDSAVYLCASSLGSMNTGELFFGEGSRLTVL.

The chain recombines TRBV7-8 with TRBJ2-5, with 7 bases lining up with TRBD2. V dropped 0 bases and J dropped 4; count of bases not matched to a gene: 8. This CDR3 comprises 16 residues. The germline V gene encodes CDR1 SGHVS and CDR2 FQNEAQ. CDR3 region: CASSLAGGGSRETQYF. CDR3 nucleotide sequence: TGTGCCAGCAGCTTAGCGGGGGGGGGTTCCCGAGAGACCCAGTACTTC.

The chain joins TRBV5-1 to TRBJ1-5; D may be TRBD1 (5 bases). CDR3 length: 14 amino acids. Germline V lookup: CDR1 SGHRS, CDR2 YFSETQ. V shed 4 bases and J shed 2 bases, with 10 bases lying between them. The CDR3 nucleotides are TGCGCCAGCAGCCCGGGAGGGGGCAATCAGCCCCAGCATTTT. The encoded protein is CASSPGGGNQPQHF.

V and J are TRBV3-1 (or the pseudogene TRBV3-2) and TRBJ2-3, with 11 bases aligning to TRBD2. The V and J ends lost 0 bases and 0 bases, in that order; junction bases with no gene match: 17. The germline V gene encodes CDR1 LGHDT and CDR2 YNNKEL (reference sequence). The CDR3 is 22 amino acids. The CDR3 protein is CASSQDRVGLAGGRTSTDTQYF. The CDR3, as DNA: TGTGCCAGCAGCCAAGATAGGGTTGGGCTAGCGGGGGGCAGGACTAGCACAGATACGCAGTATTTT.

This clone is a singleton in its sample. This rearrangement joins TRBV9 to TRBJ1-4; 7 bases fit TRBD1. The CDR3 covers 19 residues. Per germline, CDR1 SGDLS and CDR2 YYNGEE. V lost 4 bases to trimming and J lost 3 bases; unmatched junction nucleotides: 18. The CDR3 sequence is CASSPSGLEGANANEKLFF. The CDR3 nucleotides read TGTGCCAGCAGCCCATCGGGGCTTGAGGGGGCTAATGCTAATGAAAAACTGTTTTTT.

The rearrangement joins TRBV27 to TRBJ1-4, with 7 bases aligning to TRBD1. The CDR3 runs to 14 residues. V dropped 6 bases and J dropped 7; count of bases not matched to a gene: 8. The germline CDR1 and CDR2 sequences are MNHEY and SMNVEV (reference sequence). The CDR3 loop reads CASRVEGASEKLFF. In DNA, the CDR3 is TGTGCCAGCAGGGTTGAGGGGGCGTCTGAAAAACTGTTTTTT.

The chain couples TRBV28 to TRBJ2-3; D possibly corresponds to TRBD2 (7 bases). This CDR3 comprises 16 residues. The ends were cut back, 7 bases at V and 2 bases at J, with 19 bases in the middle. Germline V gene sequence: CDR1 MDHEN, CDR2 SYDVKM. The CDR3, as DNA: TGTGCCAGCACTCCTAGACGGGGGGCCTACACAGATACGCAGTATTTT. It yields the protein CASTPRRGAYTDTQYF.

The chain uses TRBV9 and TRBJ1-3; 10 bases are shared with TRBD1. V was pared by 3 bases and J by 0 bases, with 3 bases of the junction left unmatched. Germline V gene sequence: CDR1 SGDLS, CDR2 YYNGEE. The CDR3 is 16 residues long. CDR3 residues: CASSEGDRGSGNTIYF. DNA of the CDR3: TGTGCCAGCAGCGAGGGGGACAGGGGCTCTGGAAACACCATATATTTT.

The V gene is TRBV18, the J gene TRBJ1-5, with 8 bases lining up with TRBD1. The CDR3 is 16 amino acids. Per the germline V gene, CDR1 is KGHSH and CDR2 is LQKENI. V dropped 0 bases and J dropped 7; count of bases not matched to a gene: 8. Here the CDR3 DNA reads TGTGCCAGCTCACCACCGGGGCAGGGGGCGCGGCAGCCCCAGCATTTT. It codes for CASSPPGQGARQPQHF.

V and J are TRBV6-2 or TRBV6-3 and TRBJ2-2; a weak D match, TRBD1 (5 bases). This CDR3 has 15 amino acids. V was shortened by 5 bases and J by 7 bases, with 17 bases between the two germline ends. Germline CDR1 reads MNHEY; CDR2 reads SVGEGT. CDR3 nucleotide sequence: TGTGCCAGCAGTCAGCAGGGCCCGGTCCTCGGGGAGCTGTTTTTT. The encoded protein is CASSQQGPVLGELFF.

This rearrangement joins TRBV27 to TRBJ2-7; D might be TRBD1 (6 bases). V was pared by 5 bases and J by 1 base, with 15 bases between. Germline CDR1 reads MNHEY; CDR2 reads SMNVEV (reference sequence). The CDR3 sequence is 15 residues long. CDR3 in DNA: TGTGCCAGCAGTCCGCCGGACAGTTGGTCCTACGAGCAGTACTTC. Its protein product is CASSPPDSWSYEQYF.

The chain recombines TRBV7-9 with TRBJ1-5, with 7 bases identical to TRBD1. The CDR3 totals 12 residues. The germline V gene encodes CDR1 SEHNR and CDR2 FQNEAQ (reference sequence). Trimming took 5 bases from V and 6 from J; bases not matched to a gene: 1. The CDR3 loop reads CASSQGVQPQHF. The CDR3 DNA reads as TGTGCCAGCAGCCAGGGGGTTCAGCCCCAGCATTTT.

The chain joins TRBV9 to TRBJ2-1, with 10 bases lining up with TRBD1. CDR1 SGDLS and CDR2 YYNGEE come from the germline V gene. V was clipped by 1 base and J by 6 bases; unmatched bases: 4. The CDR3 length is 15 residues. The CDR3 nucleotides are TGTGCCAGCAGCGTATCCGGGACAGGGGTCAATGAGCAGTTCTTC. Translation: CASSVSGTGVNEQFF. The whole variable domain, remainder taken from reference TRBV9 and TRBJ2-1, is DSGVTQTPKHLITATGQRVTLRCSPRSGDLSVYWYQQSLDQGLQFLIQYYNGEERAKGNILERFSAQQFPDLHSELNLSSLELGDSALYFCASSVSGTGVNEQFFGPGTRLTVL.

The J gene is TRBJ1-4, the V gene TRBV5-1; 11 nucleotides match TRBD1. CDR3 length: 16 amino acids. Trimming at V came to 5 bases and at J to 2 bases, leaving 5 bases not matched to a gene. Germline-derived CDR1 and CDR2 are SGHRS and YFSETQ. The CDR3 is CASRRDRGTTNEKLFF. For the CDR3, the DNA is TGCGCCAGCAGGCGGGACAGGGGGACCACTAATGAAAAACTGTTTTTT.

The CDR3 is CASSLVGGVSYEQYF. The CDR3 bases are TGTGCCAGCAGCTTAGTTGGGGGCGTTTCGTACGAGCAGTACTTC. This chain links TRBV7-9 with TRBJ2-7; a possible D gene is TRBD1 (6 bases). Germline CDR1 and CDR2: SEHNR and FQNEAQ (reference sequence). The ends were cut back, 1 base at V and 4 bases at J, with 14 bases in the middle. This CDR3 region has 15 residues.

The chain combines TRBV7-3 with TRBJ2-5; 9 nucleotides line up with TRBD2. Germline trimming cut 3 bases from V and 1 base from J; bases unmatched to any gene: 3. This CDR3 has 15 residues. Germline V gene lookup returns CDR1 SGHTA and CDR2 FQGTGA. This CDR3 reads CASSLISGGQETQYF. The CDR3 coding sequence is TGTGCCAGCAGCTTGATTAGCGGGGGCCAAGAGACCCAGTACTTC.

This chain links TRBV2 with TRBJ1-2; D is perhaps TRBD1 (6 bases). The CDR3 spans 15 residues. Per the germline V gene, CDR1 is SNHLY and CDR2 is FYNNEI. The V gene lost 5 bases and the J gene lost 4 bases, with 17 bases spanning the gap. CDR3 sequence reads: CASSTLQGSPYGYTF. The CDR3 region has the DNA TGTGCCAGCAGTACCCTACAGGGCTCCCCCTATGGCTACACCTTC.

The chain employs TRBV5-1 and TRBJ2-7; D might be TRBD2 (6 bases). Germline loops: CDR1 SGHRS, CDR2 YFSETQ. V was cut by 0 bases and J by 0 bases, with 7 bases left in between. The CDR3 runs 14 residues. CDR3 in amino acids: CASSLAGVSYEQYF. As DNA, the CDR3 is TGCGCCAGCAGCTTGGCGGGGGTCTCCTACGAGCAGTACTTC.

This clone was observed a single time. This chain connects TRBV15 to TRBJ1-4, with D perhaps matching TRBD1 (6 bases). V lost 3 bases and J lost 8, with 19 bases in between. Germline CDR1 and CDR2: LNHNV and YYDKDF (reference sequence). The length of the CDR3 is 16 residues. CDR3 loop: CATSRTPDRYNEKLFF. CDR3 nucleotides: TGTGCCACCAGCAGGACGCCCGACAGGTACAACGAAAAACTGTTTTTT.

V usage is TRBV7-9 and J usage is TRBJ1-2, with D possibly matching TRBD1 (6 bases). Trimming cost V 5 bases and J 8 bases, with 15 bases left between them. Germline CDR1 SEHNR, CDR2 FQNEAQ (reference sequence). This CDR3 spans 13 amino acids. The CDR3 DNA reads TGTGCCAGCAGCATCCAGGGGATTCGGGGCTACACCTTC. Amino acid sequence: CASSIQGIRGYTF.

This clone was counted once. The CDR3, as DNA: TGTGCCAGTAGTTTTGGAGGAACCACCACAGATACGCAGTATTTT. Protein: CASSFGGTTTDTQYF. This chain joins TRBV19 and TRBJ2-3, with D possibly being TRBD2 (5 bases). The CDR3 spans 15 residues. Deletions cut 5 bases from V and 2 bases from J, with 14 bases between. Germline V gives CDR1 LNHDA, CDR2 SQIVND (reference sequence).

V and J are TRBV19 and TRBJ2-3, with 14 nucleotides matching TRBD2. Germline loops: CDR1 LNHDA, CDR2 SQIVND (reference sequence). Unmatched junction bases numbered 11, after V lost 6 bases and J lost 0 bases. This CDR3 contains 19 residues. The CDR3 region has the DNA TGTGCCAGTAGCGGTGCCGGACTAGCGGGGGGCTCTAGCACAGATACGCAGTATTTT. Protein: CASSGAGLAGGSSTDTQYF.

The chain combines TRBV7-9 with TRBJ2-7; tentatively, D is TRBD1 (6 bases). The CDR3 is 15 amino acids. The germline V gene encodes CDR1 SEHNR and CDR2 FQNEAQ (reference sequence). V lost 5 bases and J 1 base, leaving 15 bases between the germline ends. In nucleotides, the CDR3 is TGTGCCAGCAGCCCTTACGACAGGACGTCCTACGAGCAGTACTTC. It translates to CASSPYDRTSYEQYF.